The entry below describes one TCR beta chain. What it binds is not known. V shed 4 bases and J 1 base; nucleotides not matched to a gene: 1. There are 14 residues in the CDR3. From germline, CDR1 is WNHNN and CDR2 SYGVQD (reference sequence). Diagnoses among patients were locally advanced or metastatic urothelial carcinoma. Sequenced by immunoSEQ multiplex PCR; TCRdb stores in-frame clones only, minus some. The repertoire holds about 84,000 clones, with roughly 80% as singletons. This sample is part of a study of PD-L1 blockade in urothelial cancer. Study-level information: Bladder-origin urothelial cancer in males described most of the roughly 30 patients. Overall study results and limits: Below-median pretreatment blood TCR clonality was a predictor of better survival.

The rearrangement links TRBV10-1 to TRBJ2-1; 7 nucleotides agree with TRBD2. The input for sequencing was PBMCs, taken around atezolizumab (anti-PD-L1) treatment. This TCR was sampled from a man in his sixties or seventies with urothelial cancer. The CDR3 DNA sequence: TGCGCCAGCAGTGGGACTAGTTCCTACAATGAGCAGTTCTTC. This sequence encodes CASSGTSSYNEQFF.